Listed below are T cell receptor beta chains from one sample, sequenced in a study of CD8+CD57+ T cells in acquired aplastic anemia. Each CDR3 protein is one row after TCRdb ran MiXCR on the reads. Found here are hundreds of thousands of distinct CDR3 sequences, 55% to 75% of them singletons; the top ten hold less than 4%. Material: sorted CD4+, CD8+, or CD8+CD57+ T cells (not recorded which) from PBMCs. These receptors were taken from a human donor in good health, serving as a control. CDR3s leave out the opening cysteine and the closing phenylalanine or tryptophan. D genes are given only for firm matches.

cdr3_aa d_call j_call v_call
AWSVAAAYSNQPQH . TRBJ1-5 TRBV30
ASRTGDYEQY . TRBJ2-7 TRBV19
ASSSQGQGGGEQF TRBD1 TRBJ2-1 TRBV4-1
ASRTIGGGRGIQQY . TRBJ2-7 TRBV10-1
ASSLGPGGISRSGANVLT . TRBJ2-6 TRBV7-2
ASSYVGSPLH . TRBJ1-6 TRBV6-5
AISQRWETQY . TRBJ2-5 TRBV10-3
ATSVGAGGGYT . TRBJ1-2 TRBV24-1
ASSQDHTGGAYEQY TRBD1 TRBJ2-7 TRBV4-3
SVAVTGPETQY . TRBJ2-5 TRBV29-1
ASILEPYQGTGGTGYT TRBD1 TRBJ1-2 TRBV10-2
SAREAPEGYGYT . TRBJ1-2 TRBV20-1
ASSTRQGRAHGFT . TRBJ1-2 TRBV7-3
SARGTNDKVLH . TRBJ1-6 TRBV20-1
ASKTREAEEETQY . TRBJ2-5 TRBV7-8
ASSVGGGTSGTGELF TRBD2 TRBJ2-2 TRBV9
ASSPRAGTNSPLH . TRBJ1-6 TRBV6-6
ASSFRVGTEAF . TRBJ1-1 TRBV12-3/TRBV12-4
ASSQDLYEQY . TRBJ2-7 TRBV3-1
ASSYHRDEEKLF . TRBJ1-4 TRBV2
SARGQGRYEQY TRBD1 TRBJ2-7 TRBV20-1
ASSRTSGEKETQY TRBD2 . TRBV6-5
ASSLEGQGTEAF . TRBJ1-1 TRBV5-1
ASSVAGNNNQTQH . TRBJ1-5 TRBV7-9
ASSQAEDSAGSTLH . TRBJ2-7 TRBV10-2
ASSPCARGTHTLY . TRBJ2-3 TRBV7-9
SAPRTRNNYNEQF . TRBJ2-1 TRBV20-1
ASSLVWSYEQY . TRBJ2-7 TRBV7-9
ASRQPGLAGPSYEQY TRBD2 TRBJ2-7 TRBV11-2
SASRDGKLF . TRBJ1-4 TRBV20-1
ASSLTGVGDGYT TRBD1 TRBJ1-2 TRBV10-2
ASSLANYGYT . TRBJ1-2 TRBV7-8
ASSLTGGREQYF . TRBJ1-2 TRBV7-6
ASSFERVSYEQY . TRBJ2-7 TRBV7-6
ASSNRLANTDTQY TRBD2 TRBJ2-3 TRBV11-2
SARAGTSATRSPLH . TRBJ1-6 TRBV20-1
ASSRSSGRVTGEQY TRBD2 TRBJ2-7 TRBV19
SAGRTSGGAYNEQF TRBD2 TRBJ2-1 TRBV20-1
AISAGKGGDEQY . TRBJ2-7 TRBV10-3
ASQPERGDTQY TRBD2 TRBJ2-3 TRBV5-1
ASSRMGQGIDGYT TRBD1 TRBJ1-2 TRBV5-6
ASSVVGGQQYF . TRBJ1-6 TRBV9
ASSTGTGREAEALF TRBD1 TRBJ2-2 TRBV7-9
ASSPWDGLAGYGYT . TRBJ1-2 TRBV27
ASRPTSSTDTQY TRBD2 TRBJ2-3 TRBV12-3/TRBV12-4
SARGTPRLALQRRSTDTQY . TRBJ2-3 TRBV20-1
ASSFQGVVYGYT . TRBJ1-2 TRBV11-2
ASSLRDDIQY . TRBJ2-4 TRBV7-3
ASSVQGVETYGYT TRBD1 TRBJ1-2 TRBV6-1
ASSSGPRTPLH . TRBJ1-6 TRBV5-5
SATSIEVNKAF . TRBJ1-1 TRBV20-1
ASSLDKTERP . TRBJ2-7 TRBV7-9